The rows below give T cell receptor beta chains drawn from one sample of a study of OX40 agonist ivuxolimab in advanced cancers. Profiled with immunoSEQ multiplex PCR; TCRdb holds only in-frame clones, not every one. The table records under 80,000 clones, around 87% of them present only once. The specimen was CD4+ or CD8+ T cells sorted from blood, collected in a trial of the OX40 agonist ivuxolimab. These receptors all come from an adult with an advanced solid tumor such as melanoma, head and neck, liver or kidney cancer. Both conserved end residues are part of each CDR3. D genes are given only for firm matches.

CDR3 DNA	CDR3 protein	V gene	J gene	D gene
TGTGCCGGGGGACTAGCGGGGGCCGGGGCCAAAAACATTCAGTACTTC	CAGGLAGAGAKNIQYF	TRBV30	TRBJ2-4	TRBD2
TGTGCCAGCAGTCCAGGAAGGGACACTAGCAATCAGCCCCAGCATTTT	CASSPGRDTSNQPQHF	TRBV28	TRBJ1-5	NA
TGTGCCAGCAGTTACTCCTACAATGAGCAGTTCTTC	CASSYSYNEQFF	TRBV6-6	TRBJ2-1	NA
TGTGCCAGCTCCGCCCGCCAGGGGCGGCAGTTCTTC	CASSARQGRQFF	TRBV18	TRBJ2-1	NA
TGTGCCAGCAGTCCAGACGGGGGTGGCAATGAGCAGTTCTTC	CASSPDGGGNEQFF	TRBV7-9	TRBJ2-1	NA
TGCGCCAGCAGCTTAGAACCGGGACAGCCCTATGGCTACACCTTC	CASSLEPGQPYGYTF	TRBV5-1	TRBJ1-2	TRBD1
TGTGCCAGCAGTGAAGTAGGGGGTGAATACGAGCAGTACTTC	CASSEVGGEYEQYF	TRBV6-5	TRBJ2-7	NA
TGTGCCAGCAGGGGATCTAACTATGGCTACACCTTC	CASRGSNYGYTF	TRBV6-1	TRBJ1-2	NA
TGTGCCAGCAGCGTAGGACAGGGCAATTCACCCCTCCACTTT	CASSVGQGNSPLHF	TRBV9	TRBJ1-6	TRBD1
TGTGCCAGCAGTTTGGACAGGGGGAAGGCTAATGAAAAACTGTTTTTT	CASSLDRGKANEKLFF	TRBV2	TRBJ1-4	TRBD1
TGTGCCAGCAGTCGACGACAGGACAATCAGCCCCAGCATTTT	CASSRRQDNQPQHF	TRBV6-5	TRBJ1-5	NA
TGTGCCAGCAGCTTGTGGCAGGGGAACACCGGGGAGCTGTTTTTT	CASSLWQGNTGELFF	TRBV7-2	TRBJ2-2	NA
TGTGCCTGGAGGGGAAACTTGGGTTCGGGGACTGAAGCTTTCTTT	CAWRGNLGSGTEAFF	TRBV30	TRBJ1-1	NA
TGTGCCAGCAGCGTAACTAGCACGGACACCGGGGAGCTGTTTTTT	CASSVTSTDTGELFF	TRBV9	TRBJ2-2	NA
TGTGCCAGCAGTTACTCGAGTGTACCGCCGGCGGTGGCAGCTTTCTTT	CASSYSSVPPAVAAFF	TRBV6-6	TRBJ1-1	NA
TGTGCCAGCAGTTTCCGGACAGGGTTAGATTCACCCCTCCACTTT	CASSFRTGLDSPLHF	TRBV6-5	TRBJ1-6	TRBD1
TGTGCCGGAGGACAGGGGAGGCCCGGGGAGCTGTTTTTT	CAGGQGRPGELFF	TRBV6-7	TRBJ2-2	TRBD1
TGTGCCAGCAGCTTAGACGACAGGGGCCTAAGGGGGCAGTTCTTC	CASSLDDRGLRGQFF	TRBV7-9	TRBJ2-1	TRBD1
TGTGCCAGCAGTGTGGGACAAGGAGGAAGGGACTTC	CASSVGQGGRDF	TRBV2	TRBJ2-7	NA
TGTGCCAGCATGGGGGACTGGAACACTGAAGCTTTCTTT	CASMGDWNTEAFF	TRBV25-1	TRBJ1-1	NA